This T cell receptor (beta chain) emerged from a study of T cell responses to AZD1222 COVID-19 vaccine (dated by TCRdb to about 2021). Background for the entire study: AZD1222 recipients with second doses at about 4 weeks or about 12 weeks were pooled, because spike-specific TCR depth and breadth did not differ between schedules. TCR sequencing was performed for roughly 250 trial participants, of whom about 200 were given two doses of AZD1222 and around 25 were given two doses of MenACWY control vaccine. Trial participants were enrolled by age into subgroups of 18-55, 56-69 and 70-plus years, and approximately 150, 30 and 60 TCR-sequenced participants, respectively, were included in these subgroups. The full study reports these points: Epitopes outside the regions mutated in the B.1.351 and B.1.1.7 variants were reportedly recognized by nearly half of the unique spike-specific TCRs. CD4 TCRs associated with the vaccine covered the entire spike protein, and the dominant responses were in regions 160-218 and 743-854. Participants were mostly white British, with more females than males. The authors suggested clonal diversity may have been underestimated. After two AZD1222 doses, both the breadth and the depth of spike-specific TCRs were significantly higher than at day 0 and than in MenACWY recipients. The 56-69-year group was small, and its depth increase did not reach significance, likely because of low power. Only a handful of AZD1222 recipients were SARS-CoV-2 seropositive at baseline, limiting conclusions about previously exposed vaccinees. Because no day 14 peak-response samples were available, repertoires were characterized only after the peak T cell response.

The time point label, read with the paper, signifies: baseline before first vaccination. Samples from vaccinated people were obtained from the UK trials COV001 and COV002, which included a single-blind randomized controlled phase 2/3 trial of AZD1222 (ChAdOx1 nCoV-19) in healthy adults. Trial participant PBMC samples were collected at day 0 and day 28 after the second dose for TCRbeta chain sequencing. The CDR3 regions of human TCRbeta chains were subjected to immunosequencing. In the authors' own workflow: TCRs in the repertoires were compared against a reference library of SARS-CoV-2-specific TCRs that had been generated with the MIRA antigen-specificity platform. Breadth was defined as the fraction of unique TCRs that were SARS-CoV-2-associated, and depth was defined as the fraction of total T cells that were SARS-CoV-2-associated. Using the MIRA data, each spike-specific TCR was mapped to the spike region that the TCR reacts to and placed in a CD4 or CD8 class. Log10-transformed breadth and depth values were compared by one-way ANOVA with Sidak's multiple comparisons tests. Entries here come from immuneACCESS through TCRdb and include only in-frame sequences with V and J called. Some clones fail to appear in such tables; in the studies checked, an unresolved V gene covers under half of the shortfall, and the cause of the remainder is unknown. V and J calls and clone size are those listed in that table; D and trimming were worked out from the DNA. For this sample the table gives about 150,000 clones, of which 88% were detected only once. Around 3.2% of the sample is held by the ten biggest clonotypes.

The CDR3 numbers 17 residues from cysteine through phenylalanine. This entry keeps only the CDR3 DNA: 51 bases, framed from base 1. As encoded in the germline V gene, CDR1 is KGHSH while CDR2 is LQKENI. V is pared back by 2 bases and J by 2 bases, with 18 bases lying between the germline termini. Worth noting for this clone: Its antigen has not been determined. No clone much larger than this one lies a single base away; base qualities are absent.

Sequences were derived from peripheral blood, sampled on day 0 of AZD1222 vaccination. The V gene is TRBV18 and the J gene is TRBJ1-2; perhaps TRBD1 is the D gene, with 6 bases matching. This receptor was taken from an adult in good health. The DNA is TGTGCCAGCTCACCAGTAAGAGGACAGAAGGGGAACTATGGCTACACCTTC. The encoded protein is CASSPVRGQKGNYGYTF.